This passage covers 9 T cell receptor beta chains from one sample sequenced in a study of cytomegalovirus exposure and HLA in healthy donors. Researchers ran the PCR with 60 Vbeta and 13 Jbeta primers. The table came from immunoSEQ multiplex PCR; TCRdb's copy has only in-frame clones and leaves some out. This table holds 75,000 to 95,000 clones, 65% to 85% found once. Sequenced input: PBMCs. The receptors were gathered from a man aged 45-65 years in good health and CMV-seronegative.

This clone was seen once. J is TRBJ2-1 and V is TRBV29-1; the D is unclear. The CDR3 sequence is 12 residues long. In germline, CDR1 is SQVTM, CDR2 ANQGSEA. V was shortened by 8 bases and J by 0 bases, with 8 bases between the two germline ends. The CDR3 protein is CSTKTSYNEQFF. CDR3 DNA sequence: TGCAGCACTAAGACCTCCTACAATGAGCAGTTCTTC.

This clone was found once. V gene TRBV12-5 combines with J gene TRBJ1-5, with 8 bases lining up with TRBD1. The CDR3 is 18 residues long. Trimming at V came to 0 bases and at J to 6 bases, leaving 13 bases not matched to a gene. CDR1 and CDR2 from the germline V gene are LGHNT and FRNRAP. The CDR3 loop reads CASGLVGRGLVNLQPQHF. CDR3 nucleotides: TGTGCTAGTGGTTTGGTGGGCAGGGGGCTAGTAAATCTTCAGCCCCAGCATTTT.

The sample holds a few counts of this clone. This chain connects TRBV5-6 to TRBJ2-7, with 7 positions matching TRBD2. CDR3 length equals 15 residues. Looked up from germline, CDR1 is SGHDT and CDR2 is YYEEEE. J lost 1 base, V lost 4 bases, and 8 bases had no gene match. CDR3 region: CASSLGGSLSYEQYF. Written as DNA, the CDR3 is TGTGCCAGCAGCCTGGGAGGGAGCCTATCCTACGAGCAGTACTTC.

This sequence joins TRBV19 and TRBJ2-7; 13 bases match TRBD2. The CDR3 consists of 17 residues. Germline V gives CDR1 LNHDA, CDR2 SQIVND (reference sequence). Losses at the gene ends were 5 bases for V and 4 bases for J; bases not matched to a gene: 11. The CDR3 bases are TGTGCCAGTAGTTGGAGAACTAGCGGGGGGGCCGATTACGAGCAGTACTTC. It yields the protein CASSWRTSGGADYEQYF.

The V gene is TRBV4-3, the J gene TRBJ2-3; TRBD2 agrees at 7 bases. Germline V gene data show CDR1 as LGHNA and CDR2 as YSLEER. Trimming at V came to 4 bases and at J to 7 bases, leaving 17 bases not matched to a gene. The CDR3 is 17 residues long. CDR3 in DNA: TGCGCCAGCAGCCCACTACTAGCCTCGGGGGAGGGCTATACGCAGTATTTT. It yields the protein CASSPLLASGEGYTQYF.

The J gene is TRBJ2-3, the V gene TRBV6-5; no clear D gene. Between the trimmed V and J ends, which lost 2 bases and 4 bases, there was a span of 10 bases. Germline V gives CDR1 MNHEY, CDR2 SVGAGI. The CDR3 sequence is 14 residues long. The CDR3 protein is CASSYRDPSDTQYF. CDR3 in DNA: TGTGCCAGCAGTTACAGAGATCCATCAGATACGCAGTATTTT.

This chain joins TRBV9 and TRBJ2-1, with 8 bases fitting TRBD1. The CDR3 has 15 residues. Germline lookup yields CDR1 SGDLS and CDR2 YYNGEE. V shed 4 bases and J 6 bases; nucleotides not matched to a gene: 9. CDR3 nucleotides: TGTGCCAGCAGCTCCGGACAGGGTTGGGGCAATGAGCAGTTCTTC. Translation gives CASSSGQGWGNEQFF.

This clone showed up just once. The chain has TRBV6-1 and TRBJ1-2; 8 bases align to TRBD1. CDR3 length: 15 amino acids. From germline, CDR1 is MNHNS and CDR2 SASEGT. In DNA, the CDR3 is TGTGTCACAACCTCGACAGGGGCTCTTAACTATGGCTACACCTTC. The encoded protein is CVTTSTGALNYGYTF.

The rearrangement joins TRBV23-1 to TRBJ2-3; D is ambiguous. TRBV23-1 is reported as an ORF; its role is uncertain. The CDR3 is 18 amino acids. Trimming removed 0 bases from V and 2 bases from J, with 18 bases in between. This CDR3 reads CASSQSSSTPKNTDTQYF. Here the CDR3 DNA reads TGCGCCAGCAGTCAATCGAGCTCCACGCCCAAAAACACAGATACGCAGTATTTT.